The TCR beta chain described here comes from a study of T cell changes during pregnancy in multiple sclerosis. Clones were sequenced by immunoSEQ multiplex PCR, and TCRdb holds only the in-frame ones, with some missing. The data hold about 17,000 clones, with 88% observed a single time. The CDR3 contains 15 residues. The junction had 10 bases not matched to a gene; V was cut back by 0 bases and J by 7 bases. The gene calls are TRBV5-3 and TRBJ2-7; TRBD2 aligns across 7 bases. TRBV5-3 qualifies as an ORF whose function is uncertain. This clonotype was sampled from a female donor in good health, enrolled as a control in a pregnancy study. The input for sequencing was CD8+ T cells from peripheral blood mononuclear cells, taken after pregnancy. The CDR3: CARSLVGGPNREQYF. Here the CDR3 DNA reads TGTGCCAGAAGCTTGGTGGGAGGGCCCAATCGGGAGCAGTACTTC.